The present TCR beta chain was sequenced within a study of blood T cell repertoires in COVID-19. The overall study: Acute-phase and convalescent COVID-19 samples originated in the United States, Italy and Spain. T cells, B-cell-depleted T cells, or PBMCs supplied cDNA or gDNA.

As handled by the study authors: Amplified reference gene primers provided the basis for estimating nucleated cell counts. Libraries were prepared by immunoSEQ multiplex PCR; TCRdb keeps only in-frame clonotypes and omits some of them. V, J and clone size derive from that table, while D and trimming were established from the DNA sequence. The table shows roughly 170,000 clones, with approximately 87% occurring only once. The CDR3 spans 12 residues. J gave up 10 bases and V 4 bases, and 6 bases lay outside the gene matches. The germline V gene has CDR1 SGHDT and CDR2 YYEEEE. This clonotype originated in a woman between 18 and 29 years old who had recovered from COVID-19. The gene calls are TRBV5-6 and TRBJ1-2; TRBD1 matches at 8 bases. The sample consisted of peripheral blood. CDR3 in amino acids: CASSRRGLVYTF. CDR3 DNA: TGTGCCAGCAGCCGCAGGGGGCTGGTCTACACCTTC.